The TCR beta chain described here comes from a study of control samples from healthy donors and cancer patients. This table comes from immunoSEQ multiplex PCR, and its TCRdb copy is limited to in-frame clones, with some not included. The table shows around 200,000 clones, with 85% to 95% occurring only once. The CDR3 has 11 amino acids. V was shortened by 6 bases and J by 10 bases, with 12 bases between the two germline ends. In germline, CDR1 is MDHEN, CDR2 SYDVKM. This chain uses TRBV28 with TRBJ1-2; no clear D. The receptor was derived from a man younger than 35 in good health. The sample was blood. The CDR3 is CASRSTVTYTF. In DNA, the CDR3 is TGTGCCAGCAGATCCACAGTAACCTACACCTTC.